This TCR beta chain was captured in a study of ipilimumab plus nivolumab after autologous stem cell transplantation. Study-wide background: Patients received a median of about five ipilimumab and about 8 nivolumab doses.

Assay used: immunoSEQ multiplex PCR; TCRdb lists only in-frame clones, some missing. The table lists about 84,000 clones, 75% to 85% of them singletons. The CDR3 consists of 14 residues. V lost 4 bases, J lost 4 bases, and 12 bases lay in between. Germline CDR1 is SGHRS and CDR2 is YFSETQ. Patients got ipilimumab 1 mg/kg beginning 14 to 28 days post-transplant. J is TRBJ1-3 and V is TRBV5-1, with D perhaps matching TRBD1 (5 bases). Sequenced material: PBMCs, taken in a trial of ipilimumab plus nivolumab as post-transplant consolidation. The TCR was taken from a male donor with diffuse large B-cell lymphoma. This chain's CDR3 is CASSPSGLGNTIYF. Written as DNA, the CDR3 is TGCGCCAGCAGCCCGTCGGGGCTGGGAAACACCATATATTTT.